Following are 23 T cell receptor beta chains from one sample sequenced in a study of T cell changes during pregnancy in multiple sclerosis. Profiled with immunoSEQ multiplex PCR; TCRdb holds only in-frame clones, not every one. The sample holds approximately 88,000 clones, over 80% seen once. Sequencing used peripheral blood, obtained in the first trimester of pregnancy. These receptors came from a female donor with multiple sclerosis, enrolled in a pregnancy study.

This chain connects TRBV6-1 to TRBJ1-6; D is ambiguous. Trimming shortened V by 3 bases and J by 2 bases, and 2 bases separated the two germline ends. Germline CDR1 MNHNS, CDR2 SASEGT. The CDR3 is 13 amino acids. The chain's CDR3 is CASSDAYNSPLHF. The CDR3 DNA reads TGTGCCAGCAGTGACGCCTATAATTCACCCCTCCACTTT.

CDR3 sequence (DNA): TGTGCCAGCAGCCCGGACCTAGCGGGGCAAGAGACCCAGTACTTC. Protein sequence: CASSPDLAGQETQYF. The chain has TRBV5-4 and TRBJ2-5; TRBD2 agrees at 9 bases. From germline, CDR1 is SGHNT and CDR2 YYREEE (reference sequence). The CDR3 loop spans 15 amino acids. V was pared by 4 bases and J by 2 bases, with 6 bases of the junction left unmatched.

J is TRBJ1-2 and V is TRBV30; 8 nucleotides align to TRBD1. The CDR3 loop spans 13 amino acids. Germline V gives CDR1 GTSNPN, CDR2 SVGIG (reference sequence). Losses at the gene ends were 3 bases for V and 7 bases for J; bases not matched to a gene: 7. The CDR3 bases are TGTGCCTGGAGAGGGACAGGCAGGGGTGGCTACACCTTC. Its protein is CAWRGTGRGGYTF.

The V and J genes are TRBV6-1 and TRBJ1-1; weak D call: TRBD1 (5 bases). This CDR3 comprises 16 residues. The ends were cut back, 4 bases at V and 4 bases at J, with 19 bases in the middle. Germline loops: CDR1 MNHNS, CDR2 SASEGT. The CDR3 loop is CASSARHGAGGTEAFF. The CDR3 DNA reads TGTGCCAGCAGTGCGCGTCATGGGGCGGGGGGCACTGAAGCTTTCTTT.

This clone was observed a handful of times. The chain has TRBV5-8 and TRBJ2-2; 7 positions agree with TRBD2. The germline V gene encodes CDR1 SGHTS and CDR2 YDEGEE. The CDR3 has 16 residues. After removal of 3 bases from V and 3 bases from J, the junction contained 8 bases not matched to a gene. In nucleotides, the CDR3 is TGTGCCAGCAGCTCGTGGGGGGGATTGGACACCGGGGAGCTGTTTTTT. This sequence encodes CASSSWGGLDTGELFF.

The J gene is TRBJ1-5, the V gene TRBV11-3; no reliable D call. Looked up from germline, CDR1 is SGHNT and CDR2 is YENEEA. V dropped 1 base and J dropped 7 bases, with 8 bases sitting between them. The CDR3 contains 13 residues. The chain's CDR3 is CASSLGSQQPQHF. The CDR3 region has the DNA TGTGCCAGCAGCTTAGGGAGCCAGCAGCCCCAGCATTTT.

The rearrangement joins TRBV7-2 to TRBJ1-5; 7 nucleotides match TRBD1. Germline V CDR1 and CDR2: SGHTA, FQGNSA. The CDR3 has 15 residues. V gave up 5 bases and J gave up 0 bases; unmatched junction bases: 4. The CDR3 bases are TGTGCCAGCAGCCGCAGACAGGGTAGCAATCAGCCCCAGCATTTT. Its translation is CASSRRQGSNQPQHF.

The chain couples TRBV5-1 to TRBJ1-6, with unresolved D. This CDR3 spans 15 amino acids. V lost 4 bases to trimming and J lost 7 bases, with 15 bases between them. Germline V gene sequence: CDR1 SGHRS, CDR2 YFSETQ. The CDR3 reads CASSRRTDFNSPLHF. As DNA, the CDR3 is TGCGCCAGCAGCCGCAGGACGGACTTCAATTCACCCCTCCACTTT.

CDR3 protein: CASSPYIRDSDYSNQPQHF. CDR3 DNA sequence: TGTGCCAGCAGCCCTTATATCCGGGACAGCGACTACAGCAATCAGCCCCAGCATTTT. The chain combines TRBV28 with TRBJ1-5; 7 bases map to TRBD1. Germline CDR1 is MDHEN and CDR2 is SYDVKM. The V segment lost 6 bases and the J segment 1 base; nucleotides outside the gene matches: 18. CDR3 length equals 19 residues.

The chain is built from TRBV7-6 and TRBJ2-4; 16 nucleotides match TRBD2. CDR1 SGHVS and CDR2 FNYEAQ come from the germline V gene. With 4 bases clipped from V and 0 bases from J, the junction kept 6 bases outside the gene matches. The CDR3 loop spans 19 amino acids. The chain's CDR3 is CASSSGTSGGVLAKNIQYF. The CDR3, as DNA: TGTGCCAGCAGCTCAGGGACTAGCGGGGGGGTACTAGCCAAAAACATTCAGTACTTC.

The V and J genes are TRBV6-6 and TRBJ1-2; the D gene is possibly TRBD1 (6 bases). The CDR3 spans 13 residues. CDR1 and CDR2 from the germline V gene are MNHNY and SVGAGI (reference sequence). Deletions cut 5 bases from V and 6 bases from J, with 13 bases between. This CDR3 is CASSTGRNDGYTF. In DNA, the CDR3 is TGTGCCAGCAGTACAGGGAGAAACGATGGCTACACCTTC.

In DNA, the CDR3 is TGTGCCAGCAGCTTAGGTCCGGACACCTCCTACGAGCAGTACTTC. It encodes CASSLGPDTSYEQYF. The rearrangement links TRBV7-8 to TRBJ2-7; maybe TRBD1 (5 bases). V was trimmed by 1 base and J by 0 bases, leaving 10 bases between them. CDR3 size: 15 residues. Germline CDR1 and CDR2: SGHVS and FQNEAQ.

The chain is built from TRBV14 and TRBJ1-1, with D possibly being TRBD1 (5 bases). Deletions cut 0 bases from V and 4 bases from J, with 6 bases between. Germline V lookup: CDR1 SGHDN, CDR2 FVKESK. CDR3 length equals 13 residues. The CDR3: CASSQEGGTEAFF. Here the CDR3 DNA reads TGTGCCAGCAGCCAAGAGGGGGGCACTGAAGCTTTCTTT.

The rearrangement links TRBV6-6 to TRBJ2-7; TRBD2 is a possible D gene (5 bases). V was trimmed by 0 bases and J by 3 bases, leaving 15 bases between them. Germline V gives CDR1 MNHNY, CDR2 SVGAGI (reference sequence). There are 16 residues in the CDR3. This CDR3 is CASSYSSGEGFYEQYF. The CDR3 nucleotides read TGTGCCAGCAGTTACTCGTCCGGGGAAGGTTTCTACGAGCAGTACTTC.

This sequence joins TRBV10-3 and TRBJ1-5; TRBD1 aligns across 8 bases. Germline values: CDR1 ENHRY, CDR2 SYGVKD. CDR3 size: 14 residues. With 6 bases clipped from V and 3 bases from J, the junction kept 4 bases outside the gene matches. The CDR3 DNA reads as TGTGCCATCAGACAACAGGGGGACAATCAGCCCCAGCATTTT. Translating it yields CAIRQQGDNQPQHF.

The CDR3 spells CASSSSHTGELFF. The DNA of the CDR3 is TGTGCCAGCTCCTCTAGCCACACCGGGGAGCTGTTTTTT. The genes are TRBV7-3 and TRBJ2-2; a possible D gene is TRBD2 (5 bases). There are 13 residues in the CDR3. Per germline, CDR1 SGHTA and CDR2 FQGTGA. V gave up 8 bases and J gave up 3 bases, with 10 bases separating them.

This clone has more than one count but fewer than ten. The gene calls are TRBV18 and TRBJ1-1; 7 positions match TRBD1. Germline V CDR1 and CDR2: KGHSH, LQKENI. The CDR3 sequence is 12 residues long. V shed 3 bases, J shed 9 bases, and the junction held 4 bases outside the gene matches. The CDR3 region has the DNA TGTGCCAGCTCACCGCGGACAGGACAAGCTTTCTTT. This translates into CASSPRTGQAFF.

This chain connects TRBV7-9 to TRBJ2-5, with a possible D match to TRBD2 (7 bases). CDR1 is SEHNR, CDR2 FQNEAQ, per germline (reference sequence). With 5 bases removed from V and 4 bases from J, the gap between germline ends came to 14 bases. The CDR3 has 14 amino acids. CDR3 sequence: CASSRPGGAETQYF. The CDR3 DNA is TGTGCCAGCAGCCGACCTGGGGGGGCAGAGACCCAGTACTTC.

The V and J genes are TRBV13 and TRBJ2-7, with 7 nucleotides matching TRBD1. The trim removed 5 bases at V and 1 base at J, leaving 11 bases unmatched. This CDR3 is 16 amino acids long. Germline V lookup: CDR1 PRHDT, CDR2 FYEKMQ (reference sequence). The CDR3 sequence is CASSLQRGLPSYEQYF. CDR3 coding DNA: TGTGCCAGCAGCCTCCAAAGGGGGCTCCCATCCTACGAGCAGTACTTC.

The gene calls are TRBV9 and TRBJ1-2, with no clear D. Trimming removed 0 bases from V and 7 bases from J, with 19 bases in between. CDR1 is SGDLS, CDR2 YYNGEE, per germline. The CDR3 has 16 amino acids. The CDR3 protein is CASSVVKGGIGLGYTF. CDR3 nucleotide sequence: TGTGCCAGCAGCGTAGTAAAGGGAGGCATTGGTCTTGGCTACACCTTC.

The J gene is TRBJ2-3, the V gene TRBV9, with 10 positions matching TRBD2. The V gene end was trimmed by 0 bases and the J gene end by 0 bases; junction bases not matched to a gene: 16. This CDR3 contains 21 residues. Germline CDR1 is SGDLS and CDR2 is YYNGEE. CDR3 in DNA: TGTGCCAGCAGCGTAGCTCGGCTAGCGGGGGACCAATCCCCTAGCACAGATACGCAGTATTTT. This codes for CASSVARLAGDQSPSTDTQYF. Combining the CDR3 with reference TRBV9 and TRBJ2-3 gives the whole variable domain DSGVTQTPKHLITATGQRVTLRCSPRSGDLSVYWYQQSLDQGLQFLIQYYNGEERAKGNILERFSAQQFPDLHSELNLSSLELGDSALYFCASSVARLAGDQSPSTDTQYFGPGTRLTVL.

The rearrangement links TRBV11-2 to TRBJ1-6; D is ambiguous. The V end was cut by 5 bases, the J end by 0 bases, with 11 bases between. This CDR3 is built from 16 residues. Germline loops: CDR1 SGHAT, CDR2 FQNNGV. CDR3 region: CASSTTGTSYNSPLHF. As DNA, the CDR3 is TGTGCCAGCAGCACGACGGGAACCTCCTATAATTCACCCCTCCACTTT.

The count of this clone is one. V gene TRBV7-6 combines with J gene TRBJ1-6; TRBD1 agrees at 8 bases. V gave up 5 bases and J gave up 7 bases; unmatched junction bases: 7. Germline assignment: CDR1 SGHVS and CDR2 FNYEAQ. The CDR3 runs to 15 residues. The CDR3 reads CASSQDRVANSPLHF. The CDR3 DNA reads as TGTGCCAGCAGCCAGGACAGGGTGGCAAATTCACCCCTCCACTTT.